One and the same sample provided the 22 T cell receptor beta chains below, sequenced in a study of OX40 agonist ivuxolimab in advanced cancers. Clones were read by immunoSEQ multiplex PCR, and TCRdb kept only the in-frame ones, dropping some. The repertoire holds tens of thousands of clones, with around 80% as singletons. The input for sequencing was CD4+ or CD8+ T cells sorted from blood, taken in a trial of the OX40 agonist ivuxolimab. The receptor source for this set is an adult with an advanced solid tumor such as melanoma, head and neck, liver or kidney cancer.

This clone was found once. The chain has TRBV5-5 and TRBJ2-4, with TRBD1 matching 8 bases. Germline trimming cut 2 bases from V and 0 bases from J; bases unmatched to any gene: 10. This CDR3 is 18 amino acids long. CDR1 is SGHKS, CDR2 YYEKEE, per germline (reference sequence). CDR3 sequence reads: CASSLSGTGDLAKNIQYF. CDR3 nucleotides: TGTGCCAGCAGCTTATCCGGGACAGGCGATTTAGCCAAAAACATTCAGTACTTC.

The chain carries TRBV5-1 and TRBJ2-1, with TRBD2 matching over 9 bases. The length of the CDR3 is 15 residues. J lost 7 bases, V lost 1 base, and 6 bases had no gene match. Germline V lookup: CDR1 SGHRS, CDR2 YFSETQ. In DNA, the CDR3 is TGCGCCAGCAGCTTGTTAGCGGGAGCTAATAATGAGCAGTTCTTC. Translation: CASSLLAGANNEQFF.

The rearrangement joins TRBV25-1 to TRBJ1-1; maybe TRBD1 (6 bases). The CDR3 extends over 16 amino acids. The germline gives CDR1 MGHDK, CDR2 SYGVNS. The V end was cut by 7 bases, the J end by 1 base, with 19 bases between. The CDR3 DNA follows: TGTGCCAGCACCCAGTCAAGGGGGGTGGGGAACACTGAAGCTTTCTTT. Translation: CASTQSRGVGNTEAFF.

The CDR3 DNA reads TGTGCCACCAGCAGAGACTTGGGACAGGCGACAAACTATGGCTACACCTTC. The encoded protein is CATSRDLGQATNYGYTF. This sequence joins TRBV15 and TRBJ1-2, with 8 bases fitting TRBD1. V was pared by 0 bases and J by 2 bases, with 8 bases of the junction left unmatched. The CDR3 is 17 amino acids. Germline V lookup: CDR1 LNHNV, CDR2 YYDKDF (reference sequence).

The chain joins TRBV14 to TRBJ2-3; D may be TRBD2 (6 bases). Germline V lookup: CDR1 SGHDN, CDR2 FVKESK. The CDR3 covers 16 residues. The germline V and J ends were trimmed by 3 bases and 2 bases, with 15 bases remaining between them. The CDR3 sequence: CASSQGERALTDTQYF. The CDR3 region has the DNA TGTGCCAGCAGCCAGGGGGAGCGGGCCCTCACAGATACGCAGTATTTT.

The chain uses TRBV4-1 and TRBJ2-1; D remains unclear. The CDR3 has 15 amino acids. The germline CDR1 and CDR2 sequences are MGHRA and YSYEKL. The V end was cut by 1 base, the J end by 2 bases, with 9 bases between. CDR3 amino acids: CASSQANTPYNEQFF. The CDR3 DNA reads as TGCGCCAGCAGCCAAGCAAACACACCCTACAATGAGCAGTTCTTC.

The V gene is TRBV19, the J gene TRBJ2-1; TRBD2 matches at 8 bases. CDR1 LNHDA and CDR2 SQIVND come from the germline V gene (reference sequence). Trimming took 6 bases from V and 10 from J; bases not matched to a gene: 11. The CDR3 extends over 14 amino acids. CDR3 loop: CASSPQGTRDEQFF. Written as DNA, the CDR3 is TGTGCCAGTAGCCCCCAGGGGACTAGGGACGAGCAGTTCTTC.

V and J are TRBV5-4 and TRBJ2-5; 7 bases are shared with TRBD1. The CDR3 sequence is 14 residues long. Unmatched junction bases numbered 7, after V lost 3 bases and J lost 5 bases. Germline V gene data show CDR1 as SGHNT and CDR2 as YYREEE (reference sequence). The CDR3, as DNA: TGTGCCAGCAGCTCGACAGGGTCGCTTGAGACCCAGTACTTC. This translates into CASSSTGSLETQYF.

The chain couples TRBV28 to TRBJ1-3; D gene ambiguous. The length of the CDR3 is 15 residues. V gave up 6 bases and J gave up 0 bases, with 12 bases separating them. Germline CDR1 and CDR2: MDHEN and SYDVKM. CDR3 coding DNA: TGTGCCAGCAGGTTGGCGGGGTCCTCTGGAAACACCATATATTTT. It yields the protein CASRLAGSSGNTIYF. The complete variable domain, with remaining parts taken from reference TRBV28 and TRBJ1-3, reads DVKVTQSSRYLVKRTGEKVFLECVQDMDHENMFWYRQDPGLGLRLIYFSYDVKMKEKGDIPEGYSVSREKKERFSLILESASTNQTSMYLCASRLAGSSGNTIYFGEGSWLTVV.

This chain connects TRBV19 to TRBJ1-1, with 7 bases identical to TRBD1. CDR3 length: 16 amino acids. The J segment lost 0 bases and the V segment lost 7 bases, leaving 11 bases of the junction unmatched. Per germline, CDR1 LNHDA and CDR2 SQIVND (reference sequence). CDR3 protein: CASKGQPKVMNTEAFF. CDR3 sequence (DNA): TGTGCCAGTAAGGGACAGCCTAAGGTCATGAACACTGAAGCTTTCTTT. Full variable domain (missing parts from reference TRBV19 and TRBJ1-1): DGGITQSPKYLFRKEGQNVTLSCEQNLNHDAMYWYRQDPGQGLRLIYYSQIVNDFQKGDIAEGYSVSREKKESFPLTVTSAQKNPTAFYLCASKGQPKVMNTEAFFGQGTRLTVV.

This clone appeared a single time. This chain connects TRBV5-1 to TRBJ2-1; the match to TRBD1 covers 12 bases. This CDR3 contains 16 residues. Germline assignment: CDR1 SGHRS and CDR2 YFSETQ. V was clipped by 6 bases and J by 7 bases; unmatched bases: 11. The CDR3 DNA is TGCGCCAGCACCTGGGACGGGACAGGGGGCAGGAATGAGCAGTTCTTC. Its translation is CASTWDGTGGRNEQFF.

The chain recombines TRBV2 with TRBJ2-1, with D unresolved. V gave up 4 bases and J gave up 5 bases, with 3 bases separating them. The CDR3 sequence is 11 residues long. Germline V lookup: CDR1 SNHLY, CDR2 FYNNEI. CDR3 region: CASSADNEQFF. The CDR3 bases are TGTGCCAGCAGTGCAGACAATGAGCAGTTCTTC.

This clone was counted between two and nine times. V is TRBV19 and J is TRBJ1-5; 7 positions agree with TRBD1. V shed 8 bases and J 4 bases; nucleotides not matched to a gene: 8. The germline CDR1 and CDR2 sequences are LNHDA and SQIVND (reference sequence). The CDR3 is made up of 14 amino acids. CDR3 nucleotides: TGTGCCAGTCGATCCCGGGACAGAAATCAGCCCCAGCATTTT. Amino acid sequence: CASRSRDRNQPQHF.

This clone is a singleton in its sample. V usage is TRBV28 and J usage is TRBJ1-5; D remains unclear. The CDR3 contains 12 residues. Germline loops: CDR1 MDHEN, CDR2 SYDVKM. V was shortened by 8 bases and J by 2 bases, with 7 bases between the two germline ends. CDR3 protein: CASGRGNQPQHF. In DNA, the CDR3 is TGTGCCAGCGGGCGGGGCAATCAGCCCCAGCATTTT.

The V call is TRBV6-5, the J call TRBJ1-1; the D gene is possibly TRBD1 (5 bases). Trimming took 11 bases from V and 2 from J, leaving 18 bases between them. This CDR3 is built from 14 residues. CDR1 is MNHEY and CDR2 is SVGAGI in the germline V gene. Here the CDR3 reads CAAARGASNTEAFF. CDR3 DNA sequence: TGTGCCGCCGCCCGAGGGGCGAGTAACACTGAAGCTTTCTTT.

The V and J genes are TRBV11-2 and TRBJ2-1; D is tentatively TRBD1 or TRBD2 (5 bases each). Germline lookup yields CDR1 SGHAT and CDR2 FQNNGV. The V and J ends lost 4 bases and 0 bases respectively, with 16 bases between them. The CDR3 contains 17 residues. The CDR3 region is CASSSRGGPGSYNEQFF. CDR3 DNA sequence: TGTGCCAGCAGCTCCCGGGGCGGACCTGGCTCCTACAATGAGCAGTTCTTC.

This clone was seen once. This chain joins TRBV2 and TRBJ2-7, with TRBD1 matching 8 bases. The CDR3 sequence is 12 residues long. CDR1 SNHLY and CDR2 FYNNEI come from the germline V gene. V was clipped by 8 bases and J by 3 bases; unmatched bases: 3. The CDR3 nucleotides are TGTGCCAGCTCCGGGACAGGCTACGAGCAGTACTTC. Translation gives CASSGTGYEQYF.

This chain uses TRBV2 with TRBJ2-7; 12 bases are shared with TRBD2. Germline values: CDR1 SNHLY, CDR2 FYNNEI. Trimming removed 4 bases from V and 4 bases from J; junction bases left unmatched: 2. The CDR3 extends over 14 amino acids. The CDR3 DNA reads TGTGCCAGCAGTGGACTAGCGGGAGCTTACGAGCAGTACTTC. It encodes CASSGLAGAYEQYF.

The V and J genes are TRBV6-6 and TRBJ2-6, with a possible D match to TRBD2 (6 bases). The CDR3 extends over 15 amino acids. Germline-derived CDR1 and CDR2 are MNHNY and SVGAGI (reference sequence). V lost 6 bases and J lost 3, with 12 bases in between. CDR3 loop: CASRPWEVGANVLTF. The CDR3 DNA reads TGTGCCAGCAGGCCATGGGAGGTTGGGGCCAACGTCCTGACTTTC.

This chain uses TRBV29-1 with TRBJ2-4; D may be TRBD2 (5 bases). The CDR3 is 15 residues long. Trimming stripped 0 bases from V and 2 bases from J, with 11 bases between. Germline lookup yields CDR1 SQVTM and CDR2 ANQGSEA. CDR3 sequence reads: CSVEDLGVPKNIQYF. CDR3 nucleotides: TGCAGCGTTGAAGATCTCGGGGTTCCCAAAAACATTCAGTACTTC.

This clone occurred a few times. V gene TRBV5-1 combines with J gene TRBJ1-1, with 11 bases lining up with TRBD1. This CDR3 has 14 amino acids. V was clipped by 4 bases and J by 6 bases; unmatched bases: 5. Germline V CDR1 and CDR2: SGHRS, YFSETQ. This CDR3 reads CASSTGQGAPEAFF. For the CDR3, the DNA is TGCGCCAGCAGCACCGGACAGGGGGCACCTGAAGCTTTCTTT.

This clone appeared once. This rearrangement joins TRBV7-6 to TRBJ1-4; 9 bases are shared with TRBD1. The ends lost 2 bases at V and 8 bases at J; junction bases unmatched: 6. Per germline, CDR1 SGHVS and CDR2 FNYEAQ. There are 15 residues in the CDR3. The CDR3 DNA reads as TGTGCCAGCAGCTTAAACTCCGGGACAGGGGAAAAACTGTTTTTT. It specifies CASSLNSGTGEKLFF. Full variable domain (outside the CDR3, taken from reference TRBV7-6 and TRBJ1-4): GAGVSQSPRYKVTKRGQDVALRCDPISGHVSLYWYRQALGQGPEFLTYFNYEAQQDKSGLPNDRFSAERPEGSISTLTIQRTEQRDSAMYRCASSLNSGTGEKLFFGSGTQLSVL.